This T cell receptor beta chain was captured by sequencing in a study of PD-1 blockade in classical Hodgkin lymphoma. Study findings and constraints: Healthy donors were reported to have higher baseline TCR diversity than newly diagnosed patients. By C4D1, CD4+ diversity increased significantly, especially in complete responders. Similar baseline diversity was found in complete responders and newly diagnosed patients.

In germline, CDR1 is SGHAT, CDR2 FQNNGV. The V and J ends lost 1 base and 5 bases, in that order; junction bases with no gene match: 13. CDR3 length: 17 amino acids. This clone has a single count. As yet, its antigen is unknown. TCRdb's table, derived via immunoSEQ multiplex PCR, lists solely in-frame clones and lacks some. The sample lists some 870 clones; almost 70% were seen once. Brentuximab vedotin exposure varied among the patients, all of whom had relapsed after autologous stem cell transplantation. Applied to thawed PBMCs, magnetic negative selection was the method used to isolate CD8+ T cells. Complete response, partial response or progressive disease was each patient's best response.

The sample here was CD8+ T cells from blood, taken at baseline. The TCR was taken from a human donor with classical Hodgkin lymphoma. The chain links TRBV11-2 to TRBJ2-7; 8 positions match TRBD2. The CDR3 loop is CASSLADFSTGGDEQYF. The CDR3 bases are TGTGCCAGCAGCTTAGCGGACTTCTCAACGGGAGGGGACGAGCAGTACTTC.